This TCR beta chain was captured in a study of T cell responses to AZD1222 COVID-19 vaccine. V lost 2 bases to trimming and J lost 0 bases; unmatched junction nucleotides: 7. Germline CDR1 SSHAT, CDR2 FNYEAQ (reference sequence). The CDR3 contains 18 residues. Sequencing used immunoSEQ multiplex PCR; TCRdb keeps in-frame clones, though not all of them. Among some 120,000 clones listed, about nine tenths were seen once. The sequences come from peripheral blood, collected on day 0 of AZD1222 vaccination. The chain is built from TRBV7-7 and TRBJ2-6; 7 nucleotides match TRBD1. This receptor was identified in an adult in good health. The CDR3: CASSLQQGSPSGANVLTF. The CDR3 nucleotides read TGTGCCAGCAGCTTACAACAGGGGTCCCCCTCTGGGGCCAACGTCCTGACTTTC. Variable domain in full (rest from reference TRBV7-7 and TRBJ2-6): GAGVSQSPRYKVTKRGQDVTLRCDPISSHATLYWYQQALGQGPEFLTYFNYEAQPDKSGLPSDRFSAERPEGSISTLTIQRTEQRDSAMYRCASSLQQGSPSGANVLTFGAGSRLTVL.